The 19 T cell receptor beta chains below come from one sample, sequenced in a study of shared clonotypes between healthy human individuals. Generated by immunoSEQ multiplex PCR, the TCRdb table keeps only in-frame clones and is missing some. The sample yields about 1.5 million clones, 95% to 99% seen once. The sequencing sample was made of naive CD4+ T cells sorted from blood. Sample subset: CD45RA+ positively selected. The receptors were sampled from a man aged 30-40 years in good health.

The rearrangement links TRBV28 to TRBJ2-4, with D possibly matching TRBD2 (5 bases). The CDR3 is 16 amino acids. Germline-derived CDR1 and CDR2 are MDHEN and SYDVKM. V was clipped by 1 base and J by 7 bases, with 17 bases between them. The CDR3, as DNA: TGTGCCAGCAGTTTATACGGGGTACTGACCAGGAACATTCAGTACTTC. Amino acids: CASSLYGVLTRNIQYF.

This chain uses TRBV18 with TRBJ2-5; D gene ambiguous. Germline V gene sequence: CDR1 KGHSH, CDR2 LQKENI. Trimming removed 4 bases at V and 5 bases at J, with 17 bases between. The CDR3 contains 15 residues. The CDR3 loop reads CASSLNRAIMETQYF. The CDR3 coding sequence is TGTGCCAGCTCACTGAACAGAGCGATTATGGAGACCCAGTACTTC.

The rearrangement joins TRBV9 to TRBJ1-1; TRBD1 matches at 7 bases. Germline values: CDR1 SGDLS, CDR2 YYNGEE. V lost 4 bases and J lost 4; bases outside the gene matches: 10. The CDR3 totals 15 residues. The CDR3 is CASSNRQGGGTEAFF. The DNA of the CDR3 is TGTGCCAGCAGCAACCGACAGGGTGGGGGCACTGAAGCTTTCTTT.

This clone was counted a single time. The CDR3 here is CASSPGPGAYEQYF. In DNA form, the CDR3 reads TGTGCCAGTAGCCCTGGCCCGGGGGCCTACGAGCAGTACTTC. J is TRBJ2-7 and V is TRBV19, with D possibly TRBD2 on 6 matching bases. There are 14 residues in the CDR3. Trimming pared 6 bases from V and 2 bases from J, leaving 14 bases between. Germline CDR1 LNHDA, CDR2 SQIVND (reference sequence).

This clone appeared once. The rearrangement joins TRBV28 to TRBJ2-3; D possibly corresponds to TRBD2 (6 bases). V shed 5 bases and J shed 0 bases, with 15 bases lying between them. This CDR3 is built from 16 residues. CDR1 is MDHEN, CDR2 SYDVKM, per germline. CDR3 in DNA: TGTGCCAGCAGTCCGGGGACTTTCTCTAGCACAGATACGCAGTATTTT. This sequence encodes CASSPGTFSSTDTQYF.

The chain recombines TRBV5-6 with TRBJ1-5; TRBD1 matches 7 bases. J was trimmed by 4 bases and V by 1 base; bases with no gene match: 8. CDR3 length: 16 amino acids. CDR1 SGHDT and CDR2 YYEEEE come from the germline V gene. The CDR3 here is CASSLRGQKFNQPQHF. The CDR3 bases are TGTGCCAGCAGCTTGAGGGGACAGAAATTTAATCAGCCCCAGCATTTT.

This chain joins TRBV6-1 and TRBJ1-5; D remains unclear. The CDR3 is 18 residues long. V was clipped by 1 base and J by 6 bases, with 22 bases between them. Per the germline V gene, CDR1 is MNHNS and CDR2 is SASEGT. The CDR3 DNA reads as TGTGCCAGCAGTGAAGTCTATGGGCATGTCCTTCTGCGTCAGCCCCAGCATTTT. It codes for CASSEVYGHVLLRQPQHF.

The chain joins TRBV2 to TRBJ2-7; tentatively, D is TRBD2 (6 bases). CDR1 is SNHLY and CDR2 is FYNNEI in the germline V gene. V gave up 4 bases and J gave up 6 bases, with 16 bases separating them. The CDR3 loop spans 14 amino acids. In DNA, the CDR3 is TGTGCCAGCAGTGTCGTCGGGACTTTGCGCGAGCAGTACTTC. Translated, it gives CASSVVGTLREQYF.

V is TRBV18 and J is TRBJ1-2; D unresolved. V was shortened by 1 base and J by 2 bases, with 11 bases between the two germline ends. The CDR3 is made up of 15 amino acids. CDR1 is KGHSH, CDR2 LQKENI, per germline. CDR3 nucleotide sequence: TGTGCCAGCTCACCACGGTTGAGGGAAAACTATGGCTACACCTTC. It encodes CASSPRLRENYGYTF.

The J gene is TRBJ2-3, the V gene TRBV5-4, with D uncertain. The V end was cut by 1 base, the J end by 0 bases, with 12 bases between. Germline CDR1 and CDR2: SGHNT and YYREEE (reference sequence). CDR3 size: 16 residues. CDR3 bases: TGTGCCAGCAGCTTGAGACGCACAGCTAGCACAGATACGCAGTATTTT. Its protein product is CASSLRRTASTDTQYF.

This chain uses TRBV18 with TRBJ2-1, with 8 bases that match TRBD2. CDR3 length equals 16 residues. The germline CDR1 and CDR2 sequences are KGHSH and LQKENI. J was trimmed by 12 bases and V by 1 base; bases with no gene match: 14. CDR3 sequence (DNA): TGTGCCAGCTCACCACTAGCGGGGTTTGGGGCGCTGGGGCAGTTCTTC. This codes for CASSPLAGFGALGQFF.

The chain joins TRBV5-1 to TRBJ2-7; D unclear. This CDR3 spans 13 amino acids. CDR1 is SGHRS, CDR2 YFSETQ, per germline. Between the trimmed V and J ends, which lost 2 bases and 4 bases, there was a span of 10 bases. The CDR3 DNA follows: TGCGCCAGCAGCTTCACCCTATCTTACGAGCAGTACTTC. This codes for CASSFTLSYEQYF.

V usage is TRBV27 and J usage is TRBJ2-3; 8 nucleotides align to TRBD2. From germline, CDR1 is MNHEY and CDR2 SMNVEV (reference sequence). This CDR3 is 15 amino acids long. V was clipped by 5 bases and J by 6 bases; unmatched bases: 10. The chain's CDR3 is CASSAPTSGRDTQYF. CDR3 coding DNA: TGTGCCAGCAGTGCACCAACTAGCGGACGGGATACGCAGTATTTT.

The rearrangement joins TRBV5-1 to TRBJ2-3; TRBD1 aligns across 8 bases. The CDR3 spans 14 residues. Germline-derived CDR1 and CDR2 are SGHRS and YFSETQ. Trimming removed 8 bases from V and 6 bases from J; junction bases left unmatched: 11. The chain's CDR3 is CASRGTGGGDTQYF. The CDR3 bases are TGCGCCAGTAGAGGGACAGGAGGAGGGGATACGCAGTATTTT.

The chain employs TRBV11-2 and TRBJ2-7; D is possibly TRBD2 (5 bases). The germline CDR1 and CDR2 sequences are SGHAT and FQNNGV. The V and J ends lost 1 base and 1 base respectively, with 14 bases between them. This CDR3 has 16 residues. The CDR3 DNA reads as TGTGCCAGCAGCTTAGGTTTGGGAGTTAGGTCCTACGAGCAGTACTTC. Encoded protein: CASSLGLGVRSYEQYF. The variable domain in full, with the rest retrieved from reference TRBV11-2 and TRBJ2-7, is EAGVAQSPRYKIIEKRQSVAFWCNPISGHATLYWYQQILGQGPKLLIQFQNNGVVDDSQLPKDRFSAERLKGVDSTLKIQPAKLEDSAVYLCASSLGLGVRSYEQYFGPGTRLTVT.

The chain is built from TRBV6-1 and TRBJ2-1; a possible D gene is TRBD1 (5 bases). Trimming stripped 9 bases from V and 4 bases from J, with 16 bases between. The CDR3 covers 14 residues. In germline, CDR1 is MNHNS, CDR2 SASEGT. In DNA, the CDR3 is TGTGCCAGTTTACAGGCTCCGGAGTACAATGAGCAGTTCTTC. Amino acids: CASLQAPEYNEQFF.

With respect to this clone: Other DNA sequences in this specimen translate into the identical CDR3. The J gene is TRBJ1-1, the V gene TRBV2, with a possible D match to TRBD1 (5 bases). CDR3 length equals 13 residues. Trimming took 4 bases from V and 1 from J, leaving 7 bases between them. Per the germline V gene, CDR1 is SNHLY and CDR2 is FYNNEI. CDR3 nucleotide sequence: TGTGCCAGCAGTGGTCAGGGGAACACTGAAGCTTTCTTT. Encoded protein: CASSGQGNTEAFF.

The V call is TRBV30, the J call TRBJ2-3; D call uncertain. Germline CDR1 reads GTSNPN; CDR2 reads SVGIG (reference sequence). V lost 5 bases, J lost 4 bases, and 10 bases lay in between. The CDR3 totals 12 residues. The CDR3 DNA reads as TGTGCCTGGGGGCCCCTTCCAGATACGCAGTATTTT. Residues: CAWGPLPDTQYF.

This chain uses TRBV6-6 with TRBJ1-4; unclear D gene. V shed 10 bases and J shed 8 bases, with 11 bases lying between them. The germline gives CDR1 MNHNY, CDR2 SVGAGI (reference sequence). This CDR3 has 11 residues. Here the CDR3 DNA reads TGTGCCACCGAGGGTGGAGAAAAACTGTTTTTT. Protein: CATEGGEKLFF.